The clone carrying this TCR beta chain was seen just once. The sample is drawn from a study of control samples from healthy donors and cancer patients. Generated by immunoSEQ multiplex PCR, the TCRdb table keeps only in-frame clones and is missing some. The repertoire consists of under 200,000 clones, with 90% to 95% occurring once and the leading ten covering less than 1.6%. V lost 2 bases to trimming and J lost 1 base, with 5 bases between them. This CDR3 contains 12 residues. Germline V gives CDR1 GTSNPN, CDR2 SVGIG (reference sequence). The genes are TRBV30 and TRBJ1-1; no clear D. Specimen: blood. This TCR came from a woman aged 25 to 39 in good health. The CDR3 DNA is TGTGCCTGGAGTCCGGGGAACACTGAAGCTTTCTTT. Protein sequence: CAWSPGNTEAFF.